This T cell receptor (beta chain) was obtained from a study of blood T cell repertoires in COVID-19. Study overall: PBMCs, B-cell-depleted T cells, or T cells provided the cDNA or gDNA that made up the material.

Participants spanned ages about 18 to 95 years and resided in 20 to 25 US areas. Clinical history as reported by participants underpinned cohort assignment. In Cohort 3, a recovered donor had either two negative PCRs, clearance, or symptom resolution. This clone occurred once. TCRdb's copy holds only in-frame clones and misses some; the assay was immunoSEQ multiplex PCR. Among 230,000 or so clones, 88% were seen once, and the ten largest hold roughly 2.6%. The CDR3 spans 15 residues. The V gene lost 3 bases and the J gene lost 10 bases, with 21 bases spanning the gap. The germline gives CDR1 LGHDT, CDR2 YNNKEL (reference sequence).

This TCR derives from a woman in her twenties or thirties who had recovered from COVID-19. Sequenced input: PBMCs or T cells enriched from blood (not recorded which). The gene calls are TRBV3-1 (or the pseudogene TRBV3-2) and TRBJ1-1; D possibly corresponds to TRBD1 (6 bases). The CDR3 here is CASSHQPRGDKRAFF. Here the CDR3 DNA reads TGTGCCAGCAGCCATCAACCTAGAGGGGACAAGAGAGCTTTCTTT.